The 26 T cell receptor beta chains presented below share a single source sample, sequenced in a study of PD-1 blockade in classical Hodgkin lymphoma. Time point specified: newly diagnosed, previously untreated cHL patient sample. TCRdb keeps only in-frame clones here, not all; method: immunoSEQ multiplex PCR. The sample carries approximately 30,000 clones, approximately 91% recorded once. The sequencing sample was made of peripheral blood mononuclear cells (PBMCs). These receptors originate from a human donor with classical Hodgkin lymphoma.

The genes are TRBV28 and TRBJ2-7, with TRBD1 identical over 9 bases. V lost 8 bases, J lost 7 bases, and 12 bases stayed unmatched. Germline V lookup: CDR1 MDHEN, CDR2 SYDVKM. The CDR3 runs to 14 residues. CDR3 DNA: TGTGCCAGCGGCGCCGGGACAGGGCGAGGAGAGCAGTACTTC. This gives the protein CASGAGTGRGEQYF.

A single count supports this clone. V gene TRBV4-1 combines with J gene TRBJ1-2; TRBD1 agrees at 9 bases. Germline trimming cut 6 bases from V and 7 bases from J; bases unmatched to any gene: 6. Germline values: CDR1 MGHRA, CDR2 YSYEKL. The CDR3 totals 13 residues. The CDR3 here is CASSAGTGTGYTF. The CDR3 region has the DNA TGCGCCAGCAGTGCCGGGACAGGGACTGGCTACACCTTC.

The CDR3 loop reads CASSSGGGTEAFF. CDR3 nucleotides: TGTGCCAGCAGCTCCGGGGGGGGCACTGAAGCTTTCTTT. The chain is built from TRBV5-4 and TRBJ1-1, with a weak D call TRBD1 (5 bases). The germline V gene has CDR1 SGHNT and CDR2 YYREEE (reference sequence). The V end lost 3 bases, the J end lost 4 bases, and 10 bases lay between the germline ends. The CDR3 is made up of 13 amino acids.

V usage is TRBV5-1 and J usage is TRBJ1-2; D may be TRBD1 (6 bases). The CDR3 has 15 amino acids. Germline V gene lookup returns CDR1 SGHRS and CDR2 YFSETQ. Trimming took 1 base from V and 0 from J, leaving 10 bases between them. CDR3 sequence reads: CASSLFAGANYGYTF. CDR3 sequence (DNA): TGCGCCAGCAGCTTGTTTGCAGGGGCTAACTATGGCTACACCTTC.

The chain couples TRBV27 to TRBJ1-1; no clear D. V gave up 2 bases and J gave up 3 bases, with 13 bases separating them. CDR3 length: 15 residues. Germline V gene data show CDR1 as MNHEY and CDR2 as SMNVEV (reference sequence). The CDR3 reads CASSLRPTVDTEAFF. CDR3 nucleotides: TGTGCCAGCAGTTTACGACCCACAGTCGACACTGAAGCTTTCTTT.

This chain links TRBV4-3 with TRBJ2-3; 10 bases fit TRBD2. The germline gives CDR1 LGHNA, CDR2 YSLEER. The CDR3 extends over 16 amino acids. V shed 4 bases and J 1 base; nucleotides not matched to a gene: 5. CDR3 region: CASSPGLAEGTDTQYF. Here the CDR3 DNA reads TGCGCCAGCAGCCCCGGACTAGCGGAAGGCACAGATACGCAGTATTTT.

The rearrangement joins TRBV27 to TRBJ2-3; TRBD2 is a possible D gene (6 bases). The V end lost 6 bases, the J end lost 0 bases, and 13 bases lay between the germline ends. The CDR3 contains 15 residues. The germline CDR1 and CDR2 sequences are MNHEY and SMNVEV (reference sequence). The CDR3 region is CASSRAGTSTDTQYF. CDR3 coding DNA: TGTGCCAGCAGCCGGGCTGGGACTAGCACAGATACGCAGTATTTT.

For the CDR3, the DNA is TGTGCCAGAACATACCGGGGACAGGGGAGAGGAGACACTGAAGCTTTCTTT. This gives the protein CARTYRGQGRGDTEAFF. The genes are TRBV9 and TRBJ1-1, with 10 bases aligning to TRBD1. This CDR3 has 17 residues. Trimming removed 8 bases from V and 3 bases from J; junction bases left unmatched: 16. Germline V gene data show CDR1 as SGDLS and CDR2 as YYNGEE.

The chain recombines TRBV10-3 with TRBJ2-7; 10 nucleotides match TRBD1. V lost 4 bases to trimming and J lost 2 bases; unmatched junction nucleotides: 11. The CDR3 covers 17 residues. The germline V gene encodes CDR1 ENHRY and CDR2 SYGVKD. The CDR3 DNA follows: TGTGCCATCAGTGCAAGTCCCGGACAGGGGGAACCCTACGAGCAGTACTTC. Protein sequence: CAISASPGQGEPYEQYF.

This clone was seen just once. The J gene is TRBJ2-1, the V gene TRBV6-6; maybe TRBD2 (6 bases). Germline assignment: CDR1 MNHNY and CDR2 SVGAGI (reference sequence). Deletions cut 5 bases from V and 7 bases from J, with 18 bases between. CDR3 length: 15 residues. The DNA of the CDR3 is TGTGCCAGCAGTATAACCCGACTAGAAGCTAATGAGCAGTTCTTC. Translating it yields CASSITRLEANEQFF.

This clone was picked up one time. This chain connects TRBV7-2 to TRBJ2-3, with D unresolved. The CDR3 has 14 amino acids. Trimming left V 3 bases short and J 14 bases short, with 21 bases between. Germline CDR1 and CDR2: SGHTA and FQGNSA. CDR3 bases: TGTGCCAGCAGCTTTGCCTCATATACGAGTCCAAGGTATTTT. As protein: CASSFASYTSPRYF.

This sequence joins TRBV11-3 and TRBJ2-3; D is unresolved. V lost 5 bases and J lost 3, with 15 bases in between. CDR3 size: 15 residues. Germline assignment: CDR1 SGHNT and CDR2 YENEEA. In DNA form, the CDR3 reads TGTGCCAGCAGCATGGGCCCTCTGGGAACAGATACGCAGTATTTT. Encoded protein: CASSMGPLGTDTQYF.

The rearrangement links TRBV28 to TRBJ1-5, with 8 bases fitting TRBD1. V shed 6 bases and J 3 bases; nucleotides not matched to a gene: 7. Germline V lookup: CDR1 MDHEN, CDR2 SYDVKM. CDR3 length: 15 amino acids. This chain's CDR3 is CASRNDRGTNQPQHF. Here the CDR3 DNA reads TGTGCCAGCAGAAACGACAGGGGTACCAATCAGCCCCAGCATTTT.

The CDR3 protein is CASSQSGGGEQFF. The CDR3, as DNA: TGTGCCAGCAGCCAATCGGGCGGGGGTGAGCAGTTCTTC. The chain employs TRBV16 and TRBJ2-1; 7 positions match TRBD2. The CDR3 sequence is 13 residues long. Germline values: CDR1 KGHSY, CDR2 FQNENV. After removal of 0 bases from V and 9 bases from J, the junction contained 2 bases not matched to a gene.

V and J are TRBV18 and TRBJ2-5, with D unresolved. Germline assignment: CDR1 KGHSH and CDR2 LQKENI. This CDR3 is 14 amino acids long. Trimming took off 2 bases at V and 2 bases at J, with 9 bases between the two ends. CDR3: CASSPEVGQETQYF. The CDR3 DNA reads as TGTGCCAGCTCACCAGAGGTGGGGCAAGAGACCCAGTACTTC.

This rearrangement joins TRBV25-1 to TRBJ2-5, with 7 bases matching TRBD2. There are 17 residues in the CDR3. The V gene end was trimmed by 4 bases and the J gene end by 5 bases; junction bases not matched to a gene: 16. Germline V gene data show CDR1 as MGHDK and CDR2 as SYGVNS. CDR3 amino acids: CASSALALRGEKETQYF. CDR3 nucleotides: TGTGCCAGCAGTGCCCTGGCCTTACGGGGGGAAAAGGAGACCCAGTACTTC.

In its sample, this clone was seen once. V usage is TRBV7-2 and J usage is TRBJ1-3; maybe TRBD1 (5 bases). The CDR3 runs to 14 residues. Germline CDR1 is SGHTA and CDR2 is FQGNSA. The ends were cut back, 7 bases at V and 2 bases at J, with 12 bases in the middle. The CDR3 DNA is TGTGCCAGCAAGCGGGGGTTGGCTGGAAACACCATATATTTT. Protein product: CASKRGLAGNTIYF.

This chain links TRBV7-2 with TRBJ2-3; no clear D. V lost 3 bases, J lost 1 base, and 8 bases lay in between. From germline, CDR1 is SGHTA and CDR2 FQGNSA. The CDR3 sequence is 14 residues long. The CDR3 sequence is CASSLGPGTDTQYF. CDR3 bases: TGTGCCAGCAGCTTGGGCCCGGGCACAGATACGCAGTATTTT. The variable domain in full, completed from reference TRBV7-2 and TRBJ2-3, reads GAGVSQSPSNKVTEKGKDVELRCDPISGHTALYWYRQSLGQGLEFLIYFQGNSAPDKSGLPSDRFSAERTGGSVSTLTIQRTQQEDSAVYLCASSLGPGTDTQYFGPGTRLTVL.

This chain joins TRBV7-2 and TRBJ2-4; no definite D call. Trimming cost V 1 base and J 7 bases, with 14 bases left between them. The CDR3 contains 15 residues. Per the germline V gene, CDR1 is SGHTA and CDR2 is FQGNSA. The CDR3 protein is CASSLEVGSLNIQYF. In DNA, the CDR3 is TGTGCCAGCAGCTTAGAGGTCGGTAGCTTGAACATTCAGTACTTC. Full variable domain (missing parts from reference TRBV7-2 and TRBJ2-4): GAGVSQSPSNKVTEKGKDVELRCDPISGHTALYWYRQSLGQGLEFLIYFQGNSAPDKSGLPSDRFSAERTGGSVSTLTIQRTQQEDSAVYLCASSLEVGSLNIQYFGAGTRLSVL.

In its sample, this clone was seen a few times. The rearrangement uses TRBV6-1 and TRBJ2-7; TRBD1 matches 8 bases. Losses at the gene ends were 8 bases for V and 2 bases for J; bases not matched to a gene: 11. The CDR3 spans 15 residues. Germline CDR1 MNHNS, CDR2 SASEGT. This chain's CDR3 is CASYLGETGAYEQYF. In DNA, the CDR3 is TGTGCCAGCTATCTAGGTGAGACAGGGGCCTACGAGCAGTACTTC.

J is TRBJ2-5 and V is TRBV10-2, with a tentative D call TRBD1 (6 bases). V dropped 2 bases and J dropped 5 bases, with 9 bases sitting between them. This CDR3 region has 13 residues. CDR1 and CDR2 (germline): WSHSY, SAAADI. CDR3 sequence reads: CASSEGGLETQYF. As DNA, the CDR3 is TGCGCCAGCAGTGAGGGGGGCTTGGAGACCCAGTACTTC.

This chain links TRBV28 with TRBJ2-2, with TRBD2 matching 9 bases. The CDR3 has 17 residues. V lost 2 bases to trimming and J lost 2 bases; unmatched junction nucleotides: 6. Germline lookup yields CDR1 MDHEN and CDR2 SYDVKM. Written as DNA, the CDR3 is TGTGCCAGCAGTTTAATGGGGGGACTAGCCAACACCGGGGAGCTGTTTTTT. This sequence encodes CASSLMGGLANTGELFF.

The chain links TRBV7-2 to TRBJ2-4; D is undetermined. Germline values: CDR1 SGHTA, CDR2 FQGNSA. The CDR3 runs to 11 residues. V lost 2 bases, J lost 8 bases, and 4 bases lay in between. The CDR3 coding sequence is TGTGCCAGCAGCTTAAGTGACATTCAGTACTTC. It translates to CASSLSDIQYF.

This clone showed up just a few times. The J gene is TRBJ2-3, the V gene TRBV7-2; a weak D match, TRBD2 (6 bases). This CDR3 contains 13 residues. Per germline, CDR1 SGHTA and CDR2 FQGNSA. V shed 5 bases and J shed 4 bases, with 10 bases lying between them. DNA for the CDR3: TGTGCCAGCAGCCAAACTAGCTCAGATACGCAGTATTTT. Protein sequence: CASSQTSSDTQYF.

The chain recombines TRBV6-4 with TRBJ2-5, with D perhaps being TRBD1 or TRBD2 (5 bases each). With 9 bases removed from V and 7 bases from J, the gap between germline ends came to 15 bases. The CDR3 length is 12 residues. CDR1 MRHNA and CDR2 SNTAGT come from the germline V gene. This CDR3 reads CASPGRFGTQYF. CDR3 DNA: TGTGCCAGTCCGGGACGCTTTGGGACCCAGTACTTC.

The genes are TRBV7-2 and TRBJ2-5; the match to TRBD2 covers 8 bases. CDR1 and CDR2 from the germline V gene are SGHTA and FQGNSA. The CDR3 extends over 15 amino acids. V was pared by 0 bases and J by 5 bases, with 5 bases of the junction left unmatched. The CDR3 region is CASSLARTGGETQYF. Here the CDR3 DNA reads TGTGCCAGCAGCTTAGCTCGGACGGGGGGGGAGACCCAGTACTTC.